A selection of T cell receptor beta chains follows, all from one sample in a study of T cell clones after liver transplantation. Assay used: immunoSEQ multiplex PCR; TCRdb lists only in-frame clones, some missing. The sample holds 60,000 or so clones, 70% to 75% seen once. The source was CD4+ T cells from blood, collected at the 22-month timepoint. These TCRs come from a human patient who received a liver transplant. Some T cells may be provided by the graft donor. The CDR3 runs from the conserved cysteine through the conserved F or W. D genes are given only for firm matches. The size field is filled for only some rows; it gives once, few, many or a size class.

J | D | size | V | DNA | CDR3
TRBJ2-3 | NA | NA | TRBV28 | TGTGCCAGTCTTGGACGGCTACGGGGGTTCACAGATACGCAGTATTTT | CASLGRLRGFTDTQYF
TRBJ2-3 | NA | NA | TRBV6-1 | TGTGCCAGCCGACCCTCAGGTGGCACAGATACGCAGTATTTT | CASRPSGGTDTQYF
TRBJ2-6 | NA | NA | TRBV19 | TGTGCCAGTGGGAATTCTGGGGCCAACGTCCTGACTTTC | CASGNSGANVLTF
TRBJ2-7 | NA | NA | TRBV5-8 | TGTGCCAGCAGCTCTTACGGATACTACGAGCAGTACTTC | CASSSYGYYEQYF
TRBJ1-6 | NA | NA | TRBV20-1 | TGCAGTGCGAGCCGTACAGGGTCCCTCCACTTT | CSASRTGSLHF
TRBJ2-5 | TRBD1 | NA | TRBV29-1 | TGCAGCGTAGCCGGGACAGGGGGCTTGGAGACCCAGTACTTC | CSVAGTGGLETQYF
TRBJ2-1 | TRBD2 | few | TRBV11-2 | TGTGCCAGCAGCATCCGACTAGCGCAATTGGGGAATGAGCAGTTCTTC | CASSIRLAQLGNEQFF
TRBJ2-5 | NA | NA | TRBV7-8 | TGTGCCAGCAGCTCTAGGGGGAGAGGTGAGACCCAGTACTTC | CASSSRGRGETQYF
TRBJ2-4 | TRBD2 | NA | TRBV2 | TGTGCCAGCAGGGCTAGCGGGGAAAACATTCAGTACTTC | CASRASGENIQYF
TRBJ2-1 | NA | NA | TRBV18 | TGTGCCACCCTCAGGGGGGGGACCTACAATGAGCAGTTCTTC | CATLRGGTYNEQFF
TRBJ2-3 | TRBD2 | NA | TRBV7-2 | TGTGCCAGCACCCTAGGGACTAGCGGGGTCACAGATACGCAGTATTTT | CASTLGTSGVTDTQYF
TRBJ2-7 | TRBD1 | NA | TRBV6-1 | TGTGCCAGCAGTGCGGACAGGGCCTGGGAGCAGTACTTC | CASSADRAWEQYF
TRBJ2-1 | NA | once | TRBV5-1 | TGCGCCAGCAGCTTATCGGCAGGCTCCTACAATGAGCAGTTCTTC | CASSLSAGSYNEQFF
TRBJ1-1 | NA | NA | TRBV6-5 | TGTGCCAGCAGTTACTCGGCGGGGGAGGCTGAAGCTTTCTTT | CASSYSAGEAEAFF
TRBJ1-2 | TRBD1 | NA | TRBV7-8 | TGTGCCAGCAGCTTAGCTAGGACAGGTTCGGGTTTTGGCTACACCTTC | CASSLARTGSGFGYTF
TRBJ1-5 | NA | NA | TRBV5-5 | TGTGCCAGCAGCTTGGCCTATAGACAGGCGAATCAGCCCCAGCATTTT | CASSLAYRQANQPQHF
TRBJ2-1 | NA | many | TRBV21-1 | TGTGCCAGCAGCAAATGGGACAGAGTTATCCACAATGAGCAGTTCTTC | CASSKWDRVIHNEQFF
TRBJ1-6 | NA | NA | TRBV30 | TGTGCCTGTCTCCCGGGAAGTTCCCTCCACTTT | CACLPGSSLHF
TRBJ2-7 | NA | few | TRBV29-1 | TGCAGCGTCGCCGGAGACCCCGGCGTCCTTTCCTACGAGCAGTACTTC | CSVAGDPGVLSYEQYF
TRBJ2-1 | NA | NA | TRBV20-1 | TGCAGTGCCACCATCGAAAATGAGCAGTTCTTC | CSATIENEQFF
TRBJ1-4 | TRBD1 | NA | TRBV9 | TGTGCCAGCAGCAGCCGACAGGGAGAAGGTGAAAAACTGTTTTTT | CASSSRQGEGEKLFF
TRBJ2-5 | NA | NA | TRBV7-9 | TGTGCCAGCAGCCCACACACCGGGACAACAGAGACCCAGTACTTC | CASSPHTGTTETQYF
TRBJ2-7 | TRBD1 | NA | TRBV27 | TGTGCCAGCAGTTTTACAGGGGGCGGCTATTCCTACGAGCAGTACTTC | CASSFTGGGYSYEQYF
TRBJ1-2 | NA | NA | TRBV19 | TGTGCCAGTAGTATTTTCGGCGGGGAGAAGGGCTACACCTTC | CASSIFGGEKGYTF
TRBJ1-1 | NA | NA | TRBV6-5 | TGTGCCAGCAGGTCGACGGAGAATACTGAAGCTTTCTTT | CASRSTENTEAFF
TRBJ1-3 | NA | NA | TRBV19 | TGTGCCACCCGGAACGGTTTCTCTGGAAACACCATATATTTT | CATRNGFSGNTIYF
TRBJ1-5 | NA | NA | TRBV19 | TGTGCCAGTAGTATAGCGACGGGAGCAAGGCCCCAGCATTTT | CASSIATGARPQHF
TRBJ2-7 | TRBD2 | few | TRBV29-1 | TGCAGCGTCGCCCCTTTAGCGGGGACGCCCTACGAGCAGTACTTC | CSVAPLAGTPYEQYF
TRBJ2-1 | NA | NA | TRBV11-2 | TGTGCCAGCAGCTTAGGGTTGGGGCTGGGGGGCCGGTCCAATGAGCAGTTCTTC | CASSLGLGLGGRSNEQFF
TRBJ2-1 | NA | NA | TRBV6-1 | TGTGCCAGCACCAGGGCAGGCCGGGGGAATGAGCAGTTCTTC | CASTRAGRGNEQFF
TRBJ2-2 | TRBD1 | NA | TRBV11-3 | TGTGCCAGCACATGCCGGGACAGGGCCACCGGGGAGCTGTTTTTT | CASTCRDRATGELFF
TRBJ2-3 | NA | NA | TRBV25-1 | TGTGCCAGCAATCGCGAAGGCACAGATACGCAGTATTTT | CASNREGTDTQYF
TRBJ2-3 | NA | NA | TRBV6-1 | TGTGCCAGCAGACACAGGGCGGATACGCAGTATTTT | CASRHRADTQYF
TRBJ2-3 | TRBD1 | NA | TRBV2 | TGTGCCAGCAGTAGGGACAGCCGCACAGATACGCAGTATTTT | CASSRDSRTDTQYF
TRBJ1-2 | TRBD1 | once | TRBV6-5 | TGTGCCAGCAGCCGGGACAGGGATGGGGGTGGCTACACCTTC | CASSRDRDGGGYTF
TRBJ1-2 | NA | NA | TRBV27 | TGTGCCAGCAGTAGAGGACAGTCAGCTAACTATGGCTACACCTTC | CASSRGQSANYGYTF
TRBJ2-5 | TRBD2 | NA | TRBV19 | TGTGCCAGTAGTATAGGCAGTCGGGAGGCAGAGACCCAGTACTTC | CASSIGSREAETQYF
TRBJ1-2 | NA | NA | TRBV28 | TGTGCCAGCAGTTTGTACGGGTATGGCTACACCTTC | CASSLYGYGYTF
TRBJ2-7 | TRBD1 | NA | TRBV7-9 | TGTGCCAGCAGCCACCCCTGGACAGGGGGAGGCCAGGAGCAGTACTTC | CASSHPWTGGGQEQYF
TRBJ1-1 | NA | NA | TRBV19 | TGTGCCAGTAGTATTCTACAGAGCTTCAACACTGAAGCTTTCTTT | CASSILQSFNTEAFF
TRBJ1-6 | NA | NA | TRBV7-2 | TGTGCCAGCACCTCGAAAGGAGCCTCTAATTCACCCCTCCACTTT | CASTSKGASNSPLHF
TRBJ2-2 | NA | NA | TRBV7-3 | TGTGCCAGTGGGCGGGCGGGCACCGGGGAGCTGTTTTTT | CASGRAGTGELFF
TRBJ2-3 | NA | NA | TRBV9 | TGTGCCAGCAGCGCGACGGACGTTACCACAGATACGCAGTATTTT | CASSATDVTTDTQYF
TRBJ2-1 | NA | NA | TRBV7-3 | TGTGCCAGCAGCACCGGGGTGTACAATGAGCAGTTCTTC | CASSTGVYNEQFF
TRBJ2-7 | NA | NA | TRBV2 | TGTGCCAGCCGAGGGGCACAGGGAGGGTACGAGCAGTACTTC | CASRGAQGGYEQYF
TRBJ2-3 | NA | NA | TRBV5-1 | TGCGCCAGCAGCTTGGGGGGTTCTAGCACAGATACGCAGTATTTT | CASSLGGSSTDTQYF
TRBJ2-1 | NA | NA | TRBV29-1 | TGCAGCGCCACGGGGTCTTCAGGGTCCGAGCAGTTCTTC | CSATGSSGSEQFF
TRBJ2-1 | NA | NA | TRBV11-2 | TGTGCCAGCAGCTTAGATCTTCTCAGGGGACGGTACAATGAGCAGTTCTTC | CASSLDLLRGRYNEQFF
TRBJ2-5 | TRBD1 | NA | TRBV7-7 | TGTGCTAGCAGCTCTAACAGGGGACCCCAAGAGACCCAGTACTTC | CASSSNRGPQETQYF
TRBJ1-3 | NA | NA | TRBV9 | TGTGCCAGCACCAAGGCGAGCTCTGGAAACACCATATATTTT | CASTKASSGNTIYF
TRBJ2-1 | NA | NA | TRBV30 | TGTGCCTGGAGTTCCTCCCGTCTGACTAGCTACAATGAGCAGTTCTTC | CAWSSSRLTSYNEQFF
TRBJ2-5 | NA | NA | TRBV11-2 | TGTGCCAGCAGCTTACAGGGGACCCGGGAGACCCAGTACTTC | CASSLQGTRETQYF